Sequencing of this T cell receptor beta chain was carried out in a study of radiotherapy plus CTLA-4 blockade in lung cancer. V was clipped by 5 bases and J by 5 bases; unmatched bases: 9. The CDR3 is 15 amino acids. The germline gives CDR1 SGHNT, CDR2 YYREEE (reference sequence). Assay used: immunoSEQ multiplex PCR; TCRdb lists only in-frame clones, some missing. This sample has 40,000 to 50,000 clones, with about 70% found just once. The source was peripheral blood, collected from a patient treated with radiotherapy plus ipilimumab. The chain links TRBV5-4 to TRBJ1-1, with TRBD1 matching over 10 bases. The origin of this receptor is a human donor with non-small cell lung cancer who had stable disease on radiotherapy plus ipilimumab. The CDR3 DNA sequence: TGTGCCAGCAGACTGGGGACAGGGGCAATGACTGAAGCTTTCTTT. Its protein product is CASRLGTGAMTEAFF. Combining the CDR3 with reference TRBV5-4 and TRBJ1-1 gives the whole variable domain ETGVTQSPTHLIKTRGQQVTLRCSSQSGHNTVSWYQQALGQGPQFIFQYYREEENGRGNFPPRFSGLQFPNYSSELNVNALELDDSALYLCASRLGTGAMTEAFFGQGTRLTVV.